The 19 T cell receptor beta chains below all came from one sample that was sequenced in a study of cytomegalovirus exposure and HLA in healthy donors (dated 2017 in TCRdb). To prepare the library, the immunoSEQ multiplex PCR assay was applied. The multiplex PCR relied on a mix of 60 forward primers for TCR Vbeta segments and 13 reverse primers for TCR Jbeta segments. TCRdb took over this immuneACCESS table, retaining in-frame rearrangements with V and J assigned. Such tables are incomplete; in checked studies, under half of the missing clones stem from an unresolved V gene, and the remainder is unexplained. This sample comprises 190,000 or so clones, 75% to 85% of them detected only once. The ten biggest clones cover about 0.63% of the sample. The sample comprised PBMCs. Receptor source: a boy aged 10-17 years in good health and CMV-seronegative.

There are a few counts of this clone. The chain employs TRBV21-1 and TRBJ1-2; the D segment call TRBD1 is taken from the table without a DNA check. TRBV21-1 is recorded as a pseudogene. The CDR3 length is 14 residues. CDR3 in DNA: TGTGCCAGCAGCAAAGGGGGCCCCTCAAGCGGCTACACCTTC. Protein: CASSKGGPSSGYTF.

This chain joins TRBV5-1 and TRBJ2-1, with 7 bases fitting TRBD1. CDR1 is SGHRS, CDR2 YFSETQ, per germline. V lost 4 bases and J lost 9; bases outside the gene matches: 25. The CDR3 length is 19 residues. The DNA of the CDR3 is TGCGCCAGCAGCGGCCTGGCCCCCTCTGACAGGGAAGGGGGCGGTGAGCAGTTCTTC. Its translation: CASSGLAPSDREGGGEQFF. The full variable domain, its missing parts supplied by reference TRBV5-1 and TRBJ2-1, is KAGVTQTPRYLIKTRGQQVTLSCSPISGHRSVSWYQQTPGQGLQFLFEYFSETQRNKGNFPGRFSGRQFSNSRSEMNVSTLELGDSALYLCASSGLAPSDREGGGEQFFGPGTRLTVL.

The CDR3 reads CASSTGVLNSGANVLTF. The CDR3 bases are TGTGCCAGCAGTACAGGGGTCCTCAACTCTGGGGCCAACGTCCTGACTTTC. The chain links TRBV27 to TRBJ2-6; 7 bases align to TRBD1. Germline lookup yields CDR1 MNHEY and CDR2 SMNVEV (reference sequence). J gave up 0 bases and V 5 bases, and 7 bases lay outside the gene matches. This CDR3 contains 17 residues.

The CDR3 spells CASSLLSFNEAFF. In DNA, the CDR3 is TGCGCCAGCAGCTTACTTAGTTTCAATGAAGCTTTCTTT. The V call is TRBV5-1, the J call TRBJ1-1; no clear D gene. The CDR3 is 13 residues long. The germline gives CDR1 SGHRS, CDR2 YFSETQ. V shed 2 bases and J shed 7 bases, with 12 bases lying between them.

The chain has TRBV5-1 and TRBJ2-5; 8 nucleotides line up with TRBD1. Germline V gene data show CDR1 as SGHRS and CDR2 as YFSETQ. The CDR3 is 15 amino acids. The junction had 6 bases not matched to a gene; V was cut back by 1 base and J by 4 bases. In DNA, the CDR3 is TGCGCCAGCAGCTTGTATTTCAGGGGGCCAGAGACCCAGTACTTC. The encoded protein is CASSLYFRGPETQYF.

V and J are TRBV9 and TRBJ2-1, with 12 bases that match TRBD1. The CDR3 consists of 18 residues. V was clipped by 4 bases and J by 3 bases; unmatched bases: 11. In germline, CDR1 is SGDLS, CDR2 YYNGEE. The CDR3 sequence: CASSPDGTGGRNYNEQFF. The CDR3 DNA sequence: TGTGCCAGCAGCCCCGATGGGACAGGGGGCAGAAACTACAATGAGCAGTTCTTC.

The genes are TRBV7-8 and TRBJ2-3, with D maybe TRBD2 (5 bases). V lost 5 bases to trimming and J lost 4 bases, with 13 bases between them. Germline V CDR1 and CDR2: SGHVS, FQNEAQ. This CDR3 has 14 residues. DNA of the CDR3: TGTGCCAGCAGCCCTCGGGGTCGCGCAGATACGCAGTATTTT. Its protein product is CASSPRGRADTQYF.

This chain links TRBV30 with TRBJ1-2; D not certain. CDR3 length: 15 amino acids. V was clipped by 0 bases and J by 7 bases, with 18 bases between them. Looked up from germline, CDR1 is GTSNPN and CDR2 is SVGIG (reference sequence). The CDR3: CAWSVSRSGPGGYTF. DNA of the CDR3: TGTGCCTGGAGTGTTTCCCGCTCAGGCCCCGGTGGCTACACCTTC.

This clone was seen more than once but under ten times. The V call is TRBV7-8, the J call TRBJ1-4; D may be TRBD1 (6 bases). The CDR3 sequence is 15 residues long. Trimming took off 2 bases at V and 6 bases at J, with 13 bases between the two ends. CDR1 and CDR2 from the germline V gene are SGHVS and FQNEAQ. CDR3 protein: CASSLQGIGDEKLFF. The CDR3 DNA is TGTGCCAGCAGCTTACAGGGGATCGGTGATGAAAAACTGTTTTTT.

With respect to this clone: One end of the junction does not line up with germline, which may come from a read error. The chain links TRBV9 to TRBJ2-4, with 13 bases fitting TRBD2. Germline assignment: CDR1 SGDLS and CDR2 YYNGEE. The CDR3 consists of 16 residues. Here the CDR3 reads CVSSFGLAGVKNIQYF. DNA of the CDR3: TGTGTCAGCAGCTTTGGACTAGCGGGGGTCAAAAACATTCAGTACTTC.

The CDR3 DNA reads as TGTGCCAGCAGCTTGGTTTTCGGCAGGGGGTCGCCAGATACGCAGTATTTT. It specifies CASSLVFGRGSPDTQYF. This rearrangement joins TRBV5-8 to TRBJ2-3, with TRBD1 matching 7 bases. CDR3 length equals 17 residues. Germline-derived CDR1 and CDR2 are SGHTS and YDEGEE. V lost 0 bases to trimming and J lost 4 bases; unmatched junction nucleotides: 11.

The chain couples TRBV2 to TRBJ2-7, with TRBD1 identical over 7 bases. The junction had 11 bases not matched to a gene; V was cut back by 6 bases and J by 6 bases. The CDR3 spans 14 residues. The germline gives CDR1 SNHLY, CDR2 FYNNEI. This chain's CDR3 is CASRNLGQWSEQYF. CDR3 sequence (DNA): TGTGCCAGCAGGAACCTGGGACAGTGGAGCGAGCAGTACTTC.

V and J are TRBV6-6 and TRBJ1-6, with TRBD1 matching 7 bases. V trimming: 2 bases; J trimming: 5 bases; junction bases outside the gene matches: 3. Germline V gene lookup returns CDR1 MNHNY and CDR2 SVGAGI (reference sequence). This CDR3 comprises 15 residues. CDR3 loop: CASSYQGQNNSPLHF. For the CDR3, the DNA is TGTGCCAGCAGTTACCAGGGACAGAATAATTCACCCCTCCACTTT.

This clone has a handful of counts. This chain connects TRBV21-1 to TRBJ2-6; the table's D call of TRBD1 was not tested on the DNA. TRBV21-1 is noted as a pseudogene. This CDR3 has 17 residues. CDR3 coding DNA: TGTGCCAGCAGCAATCAACGACAGAGAGCAGGGGCCAACGTCCTGACTTTC. Translation: CASSNQRQRAGANVLTF.

The chain uses TRBV10-3 and TRBJ2-7; 8 bases align to TRBD1. CDR1 and CDR2 from the germline V gene are ENHRY and SYGVKD. The CDR3 covers 13 residues. Germline trimming cut 9 bases from V and 5 bases from J; bases unmatched to any gene: 9. The CDR3 DNA reads as TGTGCCATTTATAGACAGGGGCGAAACGAGCAGTACTTC. Its protein is CAIYRQGRNEQYF.

The chain combines TRBV29-1 with TRBJ2-1; 10 nucleotides align to TRBD2. Germline V gene sequence: CDR1 SQVTM, CDR2 ANQGSEA. V trimming: 6 bases; J trimming: 6 bases; junction bases outside the gene matches: 2. The CDR3 is made up of 12 amino acids. The CDR3 DNA reads TGCAGCGTGAGCGGGGGGGCCAATGAGCAGTTCTTC. The encoded protein is CSVSGGANEQFF.

The chain couples TRBV9 to TRBJ2-1; possible D gene TRBD2, 5 bases. Trimming stripped 0 bases from V and 4 bases from J, with 11 bases between. This CDR3 contains 15 residues. Germline CDR1 and CDR2: SGDLS and YYNGEE. This CDR3 reads CASSVAGELYNEQFF. In DNA, the CDR3 is TGTGCCAGCAGCGTAGCCGGGGAACTTTACAATGAGCAGTTCTTC.

The chain combines TRBV19 with TRBJ1-2; 8 nucleotides line up with TRBD1. V lost 3 bases, J lost 2 bases, and 11 bases stayed unmatched. CDR1 is LNHDA, CDR2 SQIVND, per germline (reference sequence). This CDR3 spans 17 amino acids. The CDR3 DNA reads TGTGCCAGTAGTATCAAGTTGCGACAGGGGAGAAACTATGGCTACACCTTC. The encoded protein is CASSIKLRQGRNYGYTF.

The gene calls are TRBV30 and TRBJ1-1; no reliable D call. This CDR3 is built from 14 residues. Per germline, CDR1 GTSNPN and CDR2 SVGIG (reference sequence). Trimming removed 1 base at V and 3 bases at J, with 12 bases between. The CDR3 DNA reads as TGTGCCTGGAGTGGCGCAGGTCGCGACACTGAAGCTTTCTTT. Its translation is CAWSGAGRDTEAFF.